This T cell receptor (beta chain) was identified in a study of PD-1 blockade in classical Hodgkin lymphoma. In regard to this clone: Its specificity is not known.

Produced via immunoSEQ multiplex PCR; TCRdb's table is partial and in-frame only. The table lists 35,000 to 40,000 clones, 88% of them singletons. General study findings and limits: Baseline diversity in complete responders resembled that of newly diagnosed patients.

Brentuximab vedotin exposure varied among the patients, all of whom had relapsed after autologous stem cell transplantation. The TCR comes from a human donor with classical Hodgkin lymphoma. Material: peripheral blood mononuclear cells (PBMCs), obtained before the second cycle of nivolumab.

CDR3 DNA sequence: TGCAGCGTTGAGGAGGGAGGCTACACCTTC. It translates to CSVEEGGYTF. The chain employs TRBV29-1 and TRBJ1-2, with D hard to call. Trimming left V 3 bases short and J 8 bases short, with 7 bases between. The CDR3 extends over 10 amino acids. Looked up from germline, CDR1 is SQVTM and CDR2 is ANQGSEA.